A selection of T cell receptor beta chains follows, all from one sample in a study of vaccination and CD4 T cells after COVID-19. MiXCR was run by TCRdb on the PCR reads, yielding one entry per CDR3 protein. The table records roughly 14,000 distinct CDR3 sequences, approximately 57% of them present only once. No cognate antigen is known for these TCRs. Sequencing was done on a sample of CD4+ T cells from blood, cultured in vitro. Source of these receptors: a human donor who had recovered from COVID-19. CDR3s include the opening cysteine and the closing phenylalanine or tryptophan. A D gene is named only where the DNA matches it firmly. Expanded clones are given a class, and other clones once, few, many or no size at all.

TRBJ1-5 | NA | TRBV6-1 | few | TGTGCCAGCACCAGGGCAAACCCAAATCAGCCCCAGCATTTT | CASTRANPNQPQHF
TRBJ2-7 | NA | TRBV6-2/TRBV6-3 | medium-sized | TGTGCCAGCAGTTACATATCCGGTCTCTACGAGCAGTACTTC | CASSYISGLYEQYF
TRBJ1-4 | TRBD1 | TRBV19 | NA | TGTGCCAGTAGTGCCCGGGACAGGGGGCTTGAAAAACTGTTTTTT | CASSARDRGLEKLFF
TRBJ2-1 | NA | TRBV21-1 | NA | TGTGCCAGCAGCGATCGGGCGGGGGGCCACTCCTACAATGAGCAGTTCTTC | CASSDRAGGHSYNEQFF
TRBJ2-4 | NA | TRBV6-5 | NA | TGTGCCAGCAGTTACTCCCCGGCGCAAAACATTCAGTACTTC | CASSYSPAQNIQYF
TRBJ1-2 | NA | TRBV6-5 | NA | TGTGCCAGCAGTTACCTTGAGGGGGGTGGCTACACCTTC | CASSYLEGGGYTF
TRBJ2-7 | TRBD2 | TRBV20-1 | NA | TGCAGTGCTAGTCTAGCGGGCTACGAGCAGTACTTC | CSASLAGYEQYF
TRBJ1-2 | NA | TRBV6-1 | NA | TGTGCCAGCAGTGAAGACGGGGGGGCAGGCTATGGCTACACCTTC | CASSEDGGAGYGYTF
TRBJ2-1 | TRBD2 | TRBV6-2/TRBV6-3 | NA | TGTGCCAGCAGTTTTTCTCCGACTAGCGGGTCCTACAATGAGCAGTTCTTC | CASSFSPTSGSYNEQFF
TRBJ2-4 | TRBD2 | TRBV5-8 | NA | TGTGCCAGCAGCTTGGTCGGGACTAGCGACATTCAGTACTTC | CASSLVGTSDIQYF
TRBJ2-1 | NA | TRBV20-1 | NA | TGCAGTGCCCTGGGGGCGGGTCGGGATGAGCAGTTCTTC | CSALGAGRDEQFF
TRBJ1-5 | NA | TRBV20-1 | few | TGCAGTGCCAGGACGACGCCCCAGCCCCAGCATTTT | CSARTTPQPQHF
TRBJ2-7 | TRBD1 | TRBV28 | few | TGTGCCAGCAGTCCCGGGGCAGGGGGAAAATTGGGGCAGTACTTC | CASSPGAGGKLGQYF
TRBJ2-2 | NA | TRBV7-9 | medium-sized | TGTGCCAGCAGCTTGGGACTCCCTTTGACCGGGGAGCTGTTTTTT | CASSLGLPLTGELFF
TRBJ2-1 | TRBD1 | TRBV19 | once | TGTGCCAGTAGCCTGGGACAGGGGGCGGCTAATGAGCAGTTCTTC | CASSLGQGAANEQFF